This T cell receptor (beta chain) stems from a study of OX40 agonist ivuxolimab in advanced cancers. Study context: Patients assigned to dose escalation were diagnosed with hepatocellular carcinoma, melanoma, renal cell or head and neck cancer. Overall study findings and caveats: Partial responders treated at 0.1-3.0 mg/kg exhibited clonal expansion among the lowest measured.

Libraries were prepared by immunoSEQ multiplex PCR; TCRdb keeps only in-frame clonotypes and omits some of them. The sample records tens of thousands of clones, 86% being singletons. With baseline, cycle 4 day 1, and cycle 7 day 1 as timepoints, blood was sampled. J was trimmed by 5 bases and V by 10 bases; bases with no gene match: 15. Per germline, CDR1 LNHDA and CDR2 SQIVND (reference sequence). CDR3 length: 15 amino acids. As for this clone: Its antigen remains unidentified.

This sequence joins TRBV19 and TRBJ2-5, with 8 bases lining up with TRBD1. This receptor was obtained from an adult with an advanced solid tumor such as melanoma, head and neck, liver or kidney cancer. This specimen consisted of CD4+ or CD8+ T cells sorted from blood, obtained in a trial of the OX40 agonist ivuxolimab. The chain's CDR3 is CATDRGQASGETQYF. CDR3 nucleotides: TGTGCCACTGATAGGGGACAGGCCTCGGGGGAGACCCAGTACTTC.